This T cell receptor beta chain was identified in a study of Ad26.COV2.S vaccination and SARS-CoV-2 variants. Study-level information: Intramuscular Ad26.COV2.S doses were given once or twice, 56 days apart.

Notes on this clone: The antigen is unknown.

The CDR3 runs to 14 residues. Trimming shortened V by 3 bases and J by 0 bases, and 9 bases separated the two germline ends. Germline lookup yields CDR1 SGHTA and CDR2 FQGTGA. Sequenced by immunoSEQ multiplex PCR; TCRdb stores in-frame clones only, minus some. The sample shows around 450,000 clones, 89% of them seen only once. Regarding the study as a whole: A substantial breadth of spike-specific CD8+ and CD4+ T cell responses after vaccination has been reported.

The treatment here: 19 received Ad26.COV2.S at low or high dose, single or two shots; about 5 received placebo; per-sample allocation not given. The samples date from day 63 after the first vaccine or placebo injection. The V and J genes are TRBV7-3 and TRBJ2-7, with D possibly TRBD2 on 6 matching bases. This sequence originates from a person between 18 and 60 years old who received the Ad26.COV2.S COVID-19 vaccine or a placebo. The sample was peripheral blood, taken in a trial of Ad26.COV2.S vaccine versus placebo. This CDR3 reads CASSLHGGSYEQYF. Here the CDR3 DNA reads TGTGCCAGCAGCTTGCACGGGGGCTCCTACGAGCAGTACTTC. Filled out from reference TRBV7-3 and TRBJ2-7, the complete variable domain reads GAGVSQTPSNKVTEKGKYVELRCDPISGHTALYWYRQSLGQGPEFLIYFQGTGAADDSGLPNDRFFAVRPEGSVSTLKIQRTERGDSAVYLCASSLHGGSYEQYFGPGTRLTVT.